This T cell receptor (beta chain) was recovered during a study of shared clonotypes between healthy human individuals. At the level of the study: A few men and a couple of women, aged 18 to 49, were donors. Each donor contributed plates that comprised three CD4 naive, three CD4 memory, two CD8 naive and one CD8 memory.

Broader study findings: Larger estimated richness was generally seen in naive subsets than in memory subsets. Specimens sampled were limited to blood, with tissue repertoires likely differing.

A remark on this clone: Its target is unknown.

Produced via immunoSEQ multiplex PCR; TCRdb's table is partial and in-frame only. Here the sample spans some 2,000,000 clones, about 94% being singletons. CDR1 SNHLY and CDR2 FYNNEI come from the germline V gene. The length of the CDR3 is 14 residues. The V and J ends lost 5 bases and 9 bases respectively, with 17 bases between them. The receptor was derived from a man between 18 and 35 years old in good health. Sequenced input: naive CD4+ T cells sorted from blood. As for subset: CD45RA+ positively selected. The chain combines TRBV2 with TRBJ2-1, with D maybe TRBD2 (6 bases). The CDR3 sequence is CASSREPSDSEQFF. The DNA of the CDR3 is TGTGCCAGCAGTAGAGAGCCTAGCGACAGTGAGCAGTTCTTC.